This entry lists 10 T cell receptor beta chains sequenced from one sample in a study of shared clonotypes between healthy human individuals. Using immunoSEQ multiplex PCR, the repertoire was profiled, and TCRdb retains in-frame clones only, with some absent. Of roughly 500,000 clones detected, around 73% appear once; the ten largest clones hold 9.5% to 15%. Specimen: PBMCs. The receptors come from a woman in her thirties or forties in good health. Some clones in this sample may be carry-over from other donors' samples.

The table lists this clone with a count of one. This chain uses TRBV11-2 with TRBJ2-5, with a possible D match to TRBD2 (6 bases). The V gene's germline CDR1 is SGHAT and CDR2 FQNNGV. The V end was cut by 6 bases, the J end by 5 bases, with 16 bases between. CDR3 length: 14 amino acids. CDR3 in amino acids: CASSQGLLTETQYF. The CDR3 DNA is TGTGCCAGCAGTCAAGGACTACTAACCGAGACCCAGTACTTC.

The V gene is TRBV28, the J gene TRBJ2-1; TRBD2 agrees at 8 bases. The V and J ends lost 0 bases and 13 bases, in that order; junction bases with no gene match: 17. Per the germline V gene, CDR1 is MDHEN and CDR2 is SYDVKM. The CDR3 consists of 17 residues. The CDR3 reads CASSLWSLAVQSFVQFF. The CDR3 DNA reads TGTGCCAGCAGTTTATGGTCACTAGCGGTACAATCGTTTGTCCAGTTCTTC.

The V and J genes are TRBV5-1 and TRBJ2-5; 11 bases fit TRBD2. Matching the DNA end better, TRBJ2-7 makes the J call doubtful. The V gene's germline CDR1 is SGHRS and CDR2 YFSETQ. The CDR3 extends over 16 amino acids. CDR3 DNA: TGCGCCAGCAAAACTTATAGCGGGAGGGGGGGCGACGAGCAGTACTTC. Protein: CASKTYSGRGGDEQYF.

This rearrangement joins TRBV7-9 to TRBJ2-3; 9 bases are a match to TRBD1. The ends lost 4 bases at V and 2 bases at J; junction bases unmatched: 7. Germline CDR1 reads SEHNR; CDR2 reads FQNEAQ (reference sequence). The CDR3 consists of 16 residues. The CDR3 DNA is TGTGCCAGCAGCTCCCAGACAGGGGGTCCCACAGATACGCAGTATTTT. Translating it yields CASSSQTGGPTDTQYF. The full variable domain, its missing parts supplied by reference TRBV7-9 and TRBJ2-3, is DTGVSQNPRHKITKRGQNVTFRCDPISEHNRLYWYRQTLGQGPEFLTYFQNEAQLEKSRLLSDRFSAERPKGSFSTLEIQRTEQGDSAMYLCASSSQTGGPTDTQYFGPGTRLTVL.

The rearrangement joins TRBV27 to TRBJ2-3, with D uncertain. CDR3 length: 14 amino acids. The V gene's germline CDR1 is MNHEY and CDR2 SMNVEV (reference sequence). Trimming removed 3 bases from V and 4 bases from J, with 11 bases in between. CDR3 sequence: CASSFGPRPDTQYF. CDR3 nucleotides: TGTGCCAGCAGTTTCGGCCCTAGGCCAGATACGCAGTATTTT.

This CDR3 reads CASSIRDRGSSNYGYTF. The CDR3 bases are TGTGCCAGTAGTATTCGCGACAGGGGTTCCTCCAACTATGGCTACACCTTC. The chain combines TRBV19 with TRBJ1-2; 8 bases match TRBD1. The CDR3 runs 17 residues. With V trimmed by 3 bases and J by 2 bases, 11 bases remained unmatched. In germline, CDR1 is LNHDA, CDR2 SQIVND (reference sequence). Using reference TRBV19 and TRBJ1-2 for the parts outside the CDR3, the full variable domain is DGGITQSPKYLFRKEGQNVTLSCEQNLNHDAMYWYRQDPGQGLRLIYYSQIVNDFQKGDIAEGYSVSREKKESFPLTVTSAQKNPTAFYLCASSIRDRGSSNYGYTFGSGTRLTVV.

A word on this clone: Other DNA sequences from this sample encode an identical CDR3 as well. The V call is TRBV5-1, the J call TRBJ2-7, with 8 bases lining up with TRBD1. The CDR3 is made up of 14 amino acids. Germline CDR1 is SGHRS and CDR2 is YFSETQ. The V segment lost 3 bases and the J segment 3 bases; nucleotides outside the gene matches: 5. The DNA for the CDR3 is TGCGCCAGCAGCTCCGGACAGGGCCTCTACGAGCAGTACTTC. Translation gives CASSSGQGLYEQYF.

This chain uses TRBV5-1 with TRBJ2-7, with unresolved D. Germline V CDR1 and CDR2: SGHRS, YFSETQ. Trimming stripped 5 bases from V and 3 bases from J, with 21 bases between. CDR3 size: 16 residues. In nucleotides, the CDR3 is TGCGCCAGCAGACCGCATCAGGACCCCAGAGACTACGAGCAGTACTTC. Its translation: CASRPHQDPRDYEQYF. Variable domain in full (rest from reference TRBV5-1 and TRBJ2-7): KAGVTQTPRYLIKTRGQQVTLSCSPISGHRSVSWYQQTPGQGLQFLFEYFSETQRNKGNFPGRFSGRQFSNSRSEMNVSTLELGDSALYLCASRPHQDPRDYEQYFGPGTRLTVT.

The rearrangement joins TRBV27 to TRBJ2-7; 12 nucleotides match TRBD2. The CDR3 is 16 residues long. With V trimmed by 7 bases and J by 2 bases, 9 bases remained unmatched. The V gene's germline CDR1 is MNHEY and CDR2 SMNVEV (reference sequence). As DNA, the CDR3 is TGTGCCAGCACCACCGCTAGCGGGAGGGCTGCCTACGAGCAGTACTTC. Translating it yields CASTTASGRAAYEQYF.

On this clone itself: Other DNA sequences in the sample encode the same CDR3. CDR3 bases: TGTGCCAGCAGCCAAGGACAGGTCTCAACCTACGAGCAGTACTTC. It specifies CASSQGQVSTYEQYF. V and J are TRBV14 and TRBJ2-7, with a weak D call TRBD1 (6 bases). The CDR3 is 15 residues long. In germline, CDR1 is SGHDN, CDR2 FVKESK. Trimming removed 1 base from V and 2 bases from J, with 12 bases in between.